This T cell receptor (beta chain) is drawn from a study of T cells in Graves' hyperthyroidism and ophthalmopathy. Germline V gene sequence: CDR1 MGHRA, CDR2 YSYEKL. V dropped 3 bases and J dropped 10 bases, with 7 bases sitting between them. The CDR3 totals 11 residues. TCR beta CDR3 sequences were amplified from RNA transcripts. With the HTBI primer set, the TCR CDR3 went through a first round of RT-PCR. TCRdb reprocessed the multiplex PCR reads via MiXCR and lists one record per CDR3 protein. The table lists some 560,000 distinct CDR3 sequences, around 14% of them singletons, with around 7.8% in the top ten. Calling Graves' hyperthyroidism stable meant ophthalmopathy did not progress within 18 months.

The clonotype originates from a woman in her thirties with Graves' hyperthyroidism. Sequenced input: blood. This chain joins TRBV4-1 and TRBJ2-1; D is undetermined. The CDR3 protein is CASSHAFEQFF. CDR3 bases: TGCGCCAGCAGCCACGCCTTCGAGCAGTTCTTC.